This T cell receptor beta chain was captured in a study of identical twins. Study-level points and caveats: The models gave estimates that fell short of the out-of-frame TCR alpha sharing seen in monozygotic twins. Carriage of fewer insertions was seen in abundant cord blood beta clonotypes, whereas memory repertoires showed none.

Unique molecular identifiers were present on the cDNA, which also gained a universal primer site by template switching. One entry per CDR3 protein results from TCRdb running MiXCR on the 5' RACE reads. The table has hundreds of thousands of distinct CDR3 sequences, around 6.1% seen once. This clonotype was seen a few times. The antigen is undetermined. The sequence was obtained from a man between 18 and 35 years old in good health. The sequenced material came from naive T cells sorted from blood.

CDR3 sequence reads: CASKGLAGRDNEQFF. The CDR3 DNA reads TGTGCCAGCAAGGGACTAGCGGGAAGGGACAATGAGCAGTTCTTC. This sequence joins TRBV6-1 and TRBJ2-1; TRBD2 agrees at 13 bases. The CDR3 sequence is 15 residues long. Germline CDR1 and CDR2: MNHNS and SASEGT. With V trimmed by 7 bases and J by 5 bases, 5 bases remained unmatched.